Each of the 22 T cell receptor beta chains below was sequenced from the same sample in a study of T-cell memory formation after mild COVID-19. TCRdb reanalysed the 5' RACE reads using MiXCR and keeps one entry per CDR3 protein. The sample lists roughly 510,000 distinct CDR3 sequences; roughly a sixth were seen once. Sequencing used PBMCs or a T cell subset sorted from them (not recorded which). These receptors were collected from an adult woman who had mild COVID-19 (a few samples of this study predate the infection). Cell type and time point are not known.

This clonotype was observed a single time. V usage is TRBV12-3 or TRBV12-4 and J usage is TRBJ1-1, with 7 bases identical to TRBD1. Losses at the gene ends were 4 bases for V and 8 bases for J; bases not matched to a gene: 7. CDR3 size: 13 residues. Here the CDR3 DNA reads TGTGCCAGCAGTTCCGCCTGGACAGGAGAAGCTTTCTTT. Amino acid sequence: CASSSAWTGEAFF.

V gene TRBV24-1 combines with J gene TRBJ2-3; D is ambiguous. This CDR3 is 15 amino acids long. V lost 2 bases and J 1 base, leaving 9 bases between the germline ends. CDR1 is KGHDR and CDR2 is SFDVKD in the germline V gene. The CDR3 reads CATSDSNTRTDTQYF. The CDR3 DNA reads TGTGCCACCAGTGATTCAAACACGCGCACAGATACGCAGTATTTT.

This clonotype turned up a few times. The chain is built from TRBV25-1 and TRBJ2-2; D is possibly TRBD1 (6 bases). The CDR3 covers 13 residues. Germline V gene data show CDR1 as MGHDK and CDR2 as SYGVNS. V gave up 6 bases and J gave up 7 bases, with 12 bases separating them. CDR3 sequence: CASRLQGVGELFF. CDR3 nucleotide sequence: TGTGCCAGCAGGTTACAGGGAGTCGGGGAGCTGTTTTTT.

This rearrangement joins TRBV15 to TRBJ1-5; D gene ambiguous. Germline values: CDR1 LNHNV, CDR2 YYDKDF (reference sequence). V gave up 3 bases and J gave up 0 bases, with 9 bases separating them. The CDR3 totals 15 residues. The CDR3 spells CATSRTSYSNQPQHF. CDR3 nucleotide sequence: TGTGCCACCAGCAGGACAAGCTATAGCAATCAGCCCCAGCATTTT.

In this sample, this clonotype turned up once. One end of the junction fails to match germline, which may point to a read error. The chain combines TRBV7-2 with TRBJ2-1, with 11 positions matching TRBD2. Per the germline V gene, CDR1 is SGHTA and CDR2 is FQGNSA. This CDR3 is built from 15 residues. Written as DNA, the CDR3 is TGTGCCAGCAGCTTAGCGCCATTAGCGGGAGGGGATGAGCAGTTC. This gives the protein CASSLAPLAGGDEQF.

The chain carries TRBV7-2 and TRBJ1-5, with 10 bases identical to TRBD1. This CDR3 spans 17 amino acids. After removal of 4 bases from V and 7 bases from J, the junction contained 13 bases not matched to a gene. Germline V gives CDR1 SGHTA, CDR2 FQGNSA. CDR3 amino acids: CASSSIYRDRGIQPQHF. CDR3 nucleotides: TGTGCCAGCAGCTCGATCTACCGGGACAGGGGAATACAGCCCCAGCATTTT.

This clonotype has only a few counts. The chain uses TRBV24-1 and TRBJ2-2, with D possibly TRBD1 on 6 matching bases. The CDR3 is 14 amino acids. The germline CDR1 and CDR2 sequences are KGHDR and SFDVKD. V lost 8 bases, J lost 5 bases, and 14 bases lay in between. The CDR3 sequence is CATTSTGRTGELFF. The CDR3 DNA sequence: TGTGCCACCACGTCTACAGGGCGGACCGGGGAGCTGTTTTTT.

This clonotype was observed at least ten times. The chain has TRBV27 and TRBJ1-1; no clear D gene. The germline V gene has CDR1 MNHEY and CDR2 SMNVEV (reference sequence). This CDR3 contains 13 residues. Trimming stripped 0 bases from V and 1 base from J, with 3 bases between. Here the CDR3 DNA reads TGTGCCAGCAGTTTATCCAGGAACACTGAAGCTTTCTTT. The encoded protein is CASSLSRNTEAFF.

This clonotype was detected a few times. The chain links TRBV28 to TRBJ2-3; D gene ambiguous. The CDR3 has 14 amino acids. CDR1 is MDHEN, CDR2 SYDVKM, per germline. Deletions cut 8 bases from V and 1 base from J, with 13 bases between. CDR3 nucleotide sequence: TGTGCCAGCTCGGCGGAGATCCGCACAGATACGCAGTATTTT. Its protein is CASSAEIRTDTQYF. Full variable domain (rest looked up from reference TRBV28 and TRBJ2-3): DVKVTQSSRYLVKRTGEKVFLECVQDMDHENMFWYRQDPGLGLRLIYFSYDVKMKEKGDIPEGYSVSREKKERFSLILESASTNQTSMYLCASSAEIRTDTQYFGPGTRLTVL.

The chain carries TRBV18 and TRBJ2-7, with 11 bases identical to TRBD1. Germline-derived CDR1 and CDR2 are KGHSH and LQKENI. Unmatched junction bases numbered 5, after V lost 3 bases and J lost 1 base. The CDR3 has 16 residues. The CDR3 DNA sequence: TGTGCCAGCTCACCCGCCGGGACAGGGGGGTCCTACGAGCAGTACTTC. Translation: CASSPAGTGGSYEQYF.

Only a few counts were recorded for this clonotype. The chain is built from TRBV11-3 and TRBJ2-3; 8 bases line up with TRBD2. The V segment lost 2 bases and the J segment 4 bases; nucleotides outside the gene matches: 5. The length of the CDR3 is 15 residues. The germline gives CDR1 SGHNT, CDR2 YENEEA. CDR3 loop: CASSLRGGGSDTQYF. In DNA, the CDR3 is TGTGCCAGCAGCTTACGGGGCGGGGGGTCAGATACGCAGTATTTT.

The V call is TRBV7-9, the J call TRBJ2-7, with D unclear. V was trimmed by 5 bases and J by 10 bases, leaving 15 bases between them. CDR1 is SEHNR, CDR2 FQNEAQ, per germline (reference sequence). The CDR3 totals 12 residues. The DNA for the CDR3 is TGTGCCAGCAGCCCGGAAGGGTCGGAACAGTACTTC. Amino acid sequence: CASSPEGSEQYF. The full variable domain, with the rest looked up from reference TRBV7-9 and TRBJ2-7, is DTGVSQNPRHKITKRGQNVTFRCDPISEHNRLYWYRQTLGQGPEFLTYFQNEAQLEKSRLLSDRFSAERPKGSFSTLEIQRTEQGDSAMYLCASSPEGSEQYFGPGTRLTVT.

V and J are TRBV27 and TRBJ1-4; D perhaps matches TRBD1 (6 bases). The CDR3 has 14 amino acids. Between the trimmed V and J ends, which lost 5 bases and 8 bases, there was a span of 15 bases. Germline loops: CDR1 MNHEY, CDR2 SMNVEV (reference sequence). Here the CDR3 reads CASSKRGEREKLFF. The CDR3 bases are TGTGCCAGCAGTAAGAGGGGGGAGCGCGAAAAACTGTTTTTT.

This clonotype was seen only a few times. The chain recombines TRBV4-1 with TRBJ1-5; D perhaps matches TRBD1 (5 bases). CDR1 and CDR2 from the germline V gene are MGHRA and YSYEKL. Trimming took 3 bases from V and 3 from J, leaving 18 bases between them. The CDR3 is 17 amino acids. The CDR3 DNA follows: TGCGCCAGCAGCCAGGAAGGAACTCCAGGGAACAATCAGCCCCAGCATTTT. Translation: CASSQEGTPGNNQPQHF.

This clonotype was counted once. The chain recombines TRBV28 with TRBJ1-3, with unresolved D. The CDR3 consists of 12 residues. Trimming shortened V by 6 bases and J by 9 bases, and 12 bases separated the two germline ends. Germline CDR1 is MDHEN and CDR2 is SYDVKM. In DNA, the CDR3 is TGTGCCAGCAGAACACAAGGATCCACCATATATTTT. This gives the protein CASRTQGSTIYF.

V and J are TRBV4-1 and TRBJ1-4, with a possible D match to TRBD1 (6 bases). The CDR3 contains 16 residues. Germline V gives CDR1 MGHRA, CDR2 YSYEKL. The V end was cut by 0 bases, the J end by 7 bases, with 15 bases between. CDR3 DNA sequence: TGCGCCAGCAGCCAAGAGTTAGGGACATCTAGTGAAAAACTGTTTTTT. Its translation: CASSQELGTSSEKLFF.

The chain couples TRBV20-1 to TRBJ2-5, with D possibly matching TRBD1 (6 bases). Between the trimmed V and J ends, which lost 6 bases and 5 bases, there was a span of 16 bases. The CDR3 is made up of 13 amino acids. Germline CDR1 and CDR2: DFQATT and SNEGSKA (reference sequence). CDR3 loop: CSAPNQGTETQYF. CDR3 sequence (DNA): TGCAGTGCCCCCAATCAGGGGACGGAGACCCAGTACTTC.

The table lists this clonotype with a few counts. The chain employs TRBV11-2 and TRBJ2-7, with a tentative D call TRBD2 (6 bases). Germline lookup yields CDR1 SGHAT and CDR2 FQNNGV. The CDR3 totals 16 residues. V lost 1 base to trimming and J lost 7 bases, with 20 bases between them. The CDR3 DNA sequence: TGTGCCAGCAGCTTAGTCCTGCCTAGCGAAGTGCAAGAGCAGTACTTC. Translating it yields CASSLVLPSEVQEQYF.

CDR3 nucleotide sequence: TGTGCCTGGAGTGTTCGGGGACAGGGGAATTCACCCCTCCACTTT. Translated, it gives CAWSVRGQGNSPLHF. J is TRBJ1-6 and V is TRBV30, with 10 nucleotides matching TRBD1. The germline gives CDR1 GTSNPN, CDR2 SVGIG (reference sequence). The CDR3 is 15 residues long. Trimming cost V 0 bases and J 7 bases; bases outside gene matches: 3.

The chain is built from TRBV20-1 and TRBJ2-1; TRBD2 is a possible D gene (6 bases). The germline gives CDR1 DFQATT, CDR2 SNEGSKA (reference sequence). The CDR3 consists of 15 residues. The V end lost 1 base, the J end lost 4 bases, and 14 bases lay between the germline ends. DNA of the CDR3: TGCAGTGCTAGAGTCGTGGGGCGGGGTTACAATGAGCAGTTCTTC. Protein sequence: CSARVVGRGYNEQFF.

For the CDR3, the DNA is TGTGCCAGCTCACCAAACAGGGGTCCCTCCTACGAGCAGTACTTC. Residues: CASSPNRGPSYEQYF. The chain combines TRBV18 with TRBJ2-7, with 7 positions matching TRBD1. CDR1 and CDR2 (germline): KGHSH, LQKENI. There are 15 residues in the CDR3. The V and J ends lost 2 bases and 0 bases, in that order; junction bases with no gene match: 4.

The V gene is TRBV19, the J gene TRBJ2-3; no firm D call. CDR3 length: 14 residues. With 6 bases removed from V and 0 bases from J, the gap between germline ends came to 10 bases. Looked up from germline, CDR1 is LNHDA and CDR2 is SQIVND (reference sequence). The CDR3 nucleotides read TGTGCCAGTAGAGACTTCCCTAGCACAGATACGCAGTATTTT. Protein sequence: CASRDFPSTDTQYF.